This TCR beta chain was captured in a study of cytomegalovirus exposure and HLA in healthy donors. A multiplex PCR was run with 60 Vbeta primers and 13 Jbeta primers. The table came from immunoSEQ multiplex PCR; TCRdb's copy has only in-frame clones and leaves some out. Among 90,000 or so clones listed, roughly 82% were seen once. Trimming left V 1 base short and J 5 bases short, with 15 bases between. This CDR3 has 15 amino acids. Germline V gene data show CDR1 as MGHDK and CDR2 as SYGVNS. Findings and caveats of the study: When analyzed later, a missense DCLRE1C variant was found to be linked to TCR beta V- and J-gene trimming.

Points on this clone: Its target is unknown.

This receptor was identified in a man under 40 in good health and CMV-seropositive. The sample comprised PBMCs. The chain recombines TRBV25-1 with TRBJ2-7; D is uncertain. The CDR3 DNA follows: TGTGCCAGCAGTGAATGGGCAAGTTACTGGGACGAGCAGTACTTC. Its translation: CASSEWASYWDEQYF.